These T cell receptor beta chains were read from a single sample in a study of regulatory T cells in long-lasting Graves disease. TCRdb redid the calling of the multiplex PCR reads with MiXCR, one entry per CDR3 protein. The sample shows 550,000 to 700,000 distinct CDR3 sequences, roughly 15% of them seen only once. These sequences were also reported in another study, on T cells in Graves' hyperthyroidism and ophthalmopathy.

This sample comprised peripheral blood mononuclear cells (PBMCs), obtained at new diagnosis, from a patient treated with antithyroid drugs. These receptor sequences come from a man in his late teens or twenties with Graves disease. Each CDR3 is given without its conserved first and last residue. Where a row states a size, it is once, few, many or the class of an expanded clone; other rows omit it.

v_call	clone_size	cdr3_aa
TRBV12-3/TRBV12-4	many	ASLRSGGWQY
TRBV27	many	ASSPTVYGSEQY
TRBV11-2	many	ASSLDHGLAGSYEQY
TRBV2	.	ASRRRVLGSYNEQF
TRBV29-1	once	SVRGASGGSGEQY
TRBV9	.	ASSVGPAKSRNNEQF
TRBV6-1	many	ASSPGGGGLNYGYT
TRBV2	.	ASEGPNYGYT
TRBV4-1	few	ASRLGQAGYEQY
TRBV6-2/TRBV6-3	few	ASKKATDFFYEQY
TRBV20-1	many	SALSGDSYEQY
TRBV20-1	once	SAIRTSGADTQY
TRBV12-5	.	ASGVGTSGGTEAF
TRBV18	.	ASSSKSGSNTGELF
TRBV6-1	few	ASSGGHLLAKNIQY
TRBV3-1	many	ASGRSGEGHEQF
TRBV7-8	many	ASSSAGYEQF
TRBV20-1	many	SARAAYEQY
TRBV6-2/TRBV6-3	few	ASSEAGRGLLNTEAF
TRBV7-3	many	ASSLAGLATDTQY
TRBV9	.	ASSLPGSSSYNEQF
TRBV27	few	ASSRGIHNEQF
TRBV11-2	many	ASSPLGKRGTTYEQY
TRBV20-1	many	SARGSGKTQY
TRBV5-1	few	ASRRERASAEQF
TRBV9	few	ASSVDTASYNEQF
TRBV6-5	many	ASSYEKTLQF
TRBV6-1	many	ASSDRPPAANYGYT
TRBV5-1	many	ASSPGANRLNTEAF
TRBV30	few	AWSGEVYGYT
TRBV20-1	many	SALSFYEQY
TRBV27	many	ASSLRGLAPYEQY
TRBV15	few	ATSRDFYASGRVSYNEQF
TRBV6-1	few	ASREFASETQY
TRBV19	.	ASSPALAGGIYEQY
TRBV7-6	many	ASSPSSGARGEQY
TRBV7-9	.	ASSRFGTDNEQF
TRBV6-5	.	ASSFATGNTGELF
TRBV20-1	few	SARGTSGFNTGELF
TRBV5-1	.	ASSSDRDSYEQY
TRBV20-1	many	SATGTATYEQY
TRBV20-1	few	SVGTGDIGGYT
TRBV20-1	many	SATPLSGLSTDTQY
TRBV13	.	ASSLRTLYNEQF
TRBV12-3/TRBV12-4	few	ASSSWDSRLSYEQY
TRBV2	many	ASSEGPAFLGYEQY
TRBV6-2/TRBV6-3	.	ASSSLGVRDAPNYGYT